This paragraph reports one TCR beta chain. Its specificity is not known. This entry belongs to a study of T cell clonotyping in hematopoietic cell transplantation. General study points: After transplant, recipient diversity fell while pathologically expanded clonotypes grew through day 180. Without cell sorting, CD4 versus CD8 contributions remain unresolved. Broader posttransplant TCR repertoire diversity was predicted by graft donor and pretransplant recipient Inverse Simpson Index values.

The V gene's germline CDR1 is SGHTA and CDR2 FQGNSA. The V end lost 0 bases, the J end lost 4 bases, and 12 bases lay between the germline ends. This CDR3 comprises 16 residues. Using immunoSEQ multiplex PCR, the repertoire was profiled, and TCRdb retains in-frame clones only, with some absent. The top ten clones hold approximately 1.5% of a sample with about 27,000 clones, around 95% of them seen once. The chain has TRBV7-2 and TRBJ2-2, with D tentatively TRBD2 (6 bases). This sequence was found in a man aged 50 or older in good health. Some clones in this sample may be carry-over from other donors' samples. The sample consisted of peripheral blood mononuclear cells. The chain's CDR3 is CASSLASSGITGELFF. Here the CDR3 DNA reads TGTGCCAGCAGCTTAGCCAGTAGCGGCATCACCGGGGAGCTGTTTTTT. Looking up the rest from reference TRBV7-2 and TRBJ2-2 gives the full variable domain: GAGVSQSPSNKVTEKGKDVELRCDPISGHTALYWYRQSLGQGLEFLIYFQGNSAPDKSGLPSDRFSAERTGGSVSTLTIQRTQQEDSAVYLCASSLASSGITGELFFGEGSRLTVL.